Below are 10 T cell receptor beta chains sequenced from a single sample in a study of blood T cell repertoires in COVID-19. Assay: immunoSEQ multiplex PCR; the TCRdb copy retains only in-frame clones and omits some. The table records 250,000 to 300,000 clones, 75% to 90% of them present only once. The source material was peripheral blood. These receptors were taken from a woman between 70 and 85 years old with COVID-19, enrolled during active disease.

The chain uses TRBV19 and TRBJ1-1, with 7 positions matching TRBD1. Germline CDR1 reads LNHDA; CDR2 reads SQIVND (reference sequence). The CDR3 is made up of 14 amino acids. V lost 3 bases, J lost 4 bases, and 5 bases stayed unmatched. The CDR3 region is CASSMQGDGTEAFF. The CDR3 DNA reads TGTGCCAGTAGTATGCAGGGGGATGGCACTGAAGCTTTCTTT.

The chain uses TRBV7-2 and TRBJ1-2, with D tentatively TRBD1 (5 bases). This CDR3 is built from 15 residues. V dropped 0 bases and J dropped 5 bases, with 13 bases sitting between them. Per the germline V gene, CDR1 is SGHTA and CDR2 is FQGNSA. The CDR3 loop reads CASSLAHGGNYGYTF. The DNA of the CDR3 is TGTGCCAGCAGCTTAGCGCACGGGGGAAATTATGGCTACACCTTC.

The CDR3 loop is CASSTGQGARGYTF. The CDR3 coding sequence is TGTGCCAGCAGTACCGGACAGGGGGCGCGGGGCTACACCTTC. J is TRBJ1-2 and V is TRBV6-5, with 11 bases lining up with TRBD1. Germline values: CDR1 MNHEY, CDR2 SVGAGI. The CDR3 covers 14 residues. V was pared by 5 bases and J by 8 bases, with 7 bases of the junction left unmatched.

The chain recombines TRBV9 with TRBJ1-3, with D tentatively TRBD1 (5 bases). Trimming removed 3 bases from V and 0 bases from J, with 13 bases in between. The CDR3 extends over 16 amino acids. The germline CDR1 and CDR2 sequences are SGDLS and YYNGEE. The CDR3 sequence: CASSARGLFSGNTIYF. In nucleotides, the CDR3 is TGTGCCAGCAGCGCCCGGGGACTATTCTCTGGAAACACCATATATTTT.

Comments on this clone: Other DNA sequences in the sample encode the same CDR3. The chain is built from TRBV30 and TRBJ1-1, with D possibly being TRBD1 (6 bases). Germline-derived CDR1 and CDR2 are GTSNPN and SVGIG (reference sequence). The V end lost 0 bases, the J end lost 3 bases, and 8 bases lay between the germline ends. This CDR3 region has 13 residues. CDR3 residues: CAWSVTGDTEAFF. Here the CDR3 DNA reads TGTGCCTGGAGTGTGACAGGCGACACTGAAGCTTTCTTT.

The chain couples TRBV7-2 to TRBJ2-7; D remains ambiguous. Germline values: CDR1 SGHTA, CDR2 FQGNSA. This CDR3 contains 13 residues. The V end was cut by 5 bases, the J end by 7 bases, with 15 bases between. The CDR3 nucleotides are TGTGCCAGCAGCCTTGGTACTCCGGTGGAGCAGTACTTC. It encodes CASSLGTPVEQYF.

The chain uses TRBV6-2 or TRBV6-3 and TRBJ1-2; D gene uncertain. V gave up 0 bases and J gave up 3 bases, with 8 bases separating them. Germline V gene data show CDR1 as MNHEY and CDR2 as SVGEGT. This CDR3 has 14 amino acids. CDR3 nucleotides: TGTGCCAGCAGTTACTCGTCCCAATACTATGGCTACACCTTC. Protein sequence: CASSYSSQYYGYTF.

This chain joins TRBV28 and TRBJ2-1; 9 bases map to TRBD2. V was clipped by 5 bases and J by 0 bases; unmatched bases: 8. The germline gives CDR1 MDHEN, CDR2 SYDVKM. The CDR3 spans 17 residues. The CDR3, as DNA: TGTGCCAGCAGTACCCGGGTAGCGGGGGACTCCTACAATGAGCAGTTCTTC. As protein: CASSTRVAGDSYNEQFF.

A single count supports this clone. This chain uses TRBV9 with TRBJ2-2, with D unresolved. The germline V gene encodes CDR1 SGDLS and CDR2 YYNGEE. Trimming shortened V by 3 bases and J by 6 bases, and 12 bases separated the two germline ends. The CDR3 spans 14 residues. CDR3 loop: CASSAPVAPGELFF. The CDR3 nucleotides are TGTGCCAGCAGCGCCCCAGTCGCCCCCGGGGAGCTGTTTTTT.

The CDR3 DNA reads as TGTGCCAGCAGCTCTAACGGGGAGCAGTTCTTC. Its translation is CASSSNGEQFF. The chain joins TRBV28 to TRBJ2-1; D is unclear. The V and J ends lost 6 bases and 10 bases respectively, with 10 bases between them. Germline values: CDR1 MDHEN, CDR2 SYDVKM. The CDR3 loop spans 11 amino acids. The full variable domain, its missing parts supplied by reference TRBV28 and TRBJ2-1, is DVKVTQSSRYLVKRTGEKVFLECVQDMDHENMFWYRQDPGLGLRLIYFSYDVKMKEKGDIPEGYSVSREKKERFSLILESASTNQTSMYLCASSSNGEQFFGPGTRLTVL.